The clone carrying this TCR beta chain was counted only a few times. The data are from a study of blood T cells in healthy people across ages. V shed 6 bases and J shed 8 bases, with 13 bases lying between them. The CDR3 has 12 residues. Looked up from germline, CDR1 is ENHRY and CDR2 is SYGVKD. Sample-barcoded 5' priming and a J-beta primer mix drove a second PCR of 7 to 11 cycles. TCRdb re-called the 5' RACE reads through MiXCR, storing one row per CDR3 protein. The table records some 1.5 million distinct CDR3 sequences, approximately 39% of them present only once. This receptor was taken from a woman aged 18-29 years in good health. This chain links TRBV10-3 with TRBJ1-2; D is undetermined. The sequencing input was blood. The CDR3 here is CAIRGSGEGYTF. CDR3 DNA: TGTGCCATCAGAGGCTCTGGGGAGGGCTACACCTTC.